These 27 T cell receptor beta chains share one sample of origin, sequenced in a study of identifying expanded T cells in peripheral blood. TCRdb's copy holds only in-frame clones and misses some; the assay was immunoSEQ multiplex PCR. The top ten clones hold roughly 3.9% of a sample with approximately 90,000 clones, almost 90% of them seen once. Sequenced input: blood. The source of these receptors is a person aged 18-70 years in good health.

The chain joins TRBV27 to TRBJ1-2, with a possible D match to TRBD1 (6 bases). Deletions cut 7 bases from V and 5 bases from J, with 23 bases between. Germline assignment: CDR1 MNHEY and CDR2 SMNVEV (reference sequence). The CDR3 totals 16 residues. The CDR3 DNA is TGTGCCAGCACCGCCTTGCCGACGGGGGCGAGGTATGGCTACACCTTC. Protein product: CASTALPTGARYGYTF.

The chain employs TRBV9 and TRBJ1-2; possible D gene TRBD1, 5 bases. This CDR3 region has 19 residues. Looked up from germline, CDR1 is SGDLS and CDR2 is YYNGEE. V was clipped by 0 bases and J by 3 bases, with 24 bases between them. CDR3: CASSVGVSGRVGSDYGYTF. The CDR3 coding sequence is TGTGCCAGCAGCGTAGGGGTTTCCGGCAGGGTGGGATCGGACTATGGCTACACCTTC. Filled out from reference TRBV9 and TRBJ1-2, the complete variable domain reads DSGVTQTPKHLITATGQRVTLRCSPRSGDLSVYWYQQSLDQGLQFLIQYYNGEERAKGNILERFSAQQFPDLHSELNLSSLELGDSALYFCASSVGVSGRVGSDYGYTFGSGTRLTVV.

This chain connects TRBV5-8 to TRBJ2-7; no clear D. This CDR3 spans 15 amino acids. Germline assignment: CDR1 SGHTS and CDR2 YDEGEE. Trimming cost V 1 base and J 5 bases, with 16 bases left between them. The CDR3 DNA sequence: TGTGCCAGCAGCTTGCCCATGGGTGTTTTCCACGAGCAGTACTTC. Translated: CASSLPMGVFHEQYF.

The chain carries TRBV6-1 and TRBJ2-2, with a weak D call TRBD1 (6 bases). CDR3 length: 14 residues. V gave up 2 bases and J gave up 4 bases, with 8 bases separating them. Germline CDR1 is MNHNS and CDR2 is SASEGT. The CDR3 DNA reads TGTGCCAGCAGTGAACAGGGGTCCACCGGGGAGCTGTTTTTT. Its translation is CASSEQGSTGELFF.

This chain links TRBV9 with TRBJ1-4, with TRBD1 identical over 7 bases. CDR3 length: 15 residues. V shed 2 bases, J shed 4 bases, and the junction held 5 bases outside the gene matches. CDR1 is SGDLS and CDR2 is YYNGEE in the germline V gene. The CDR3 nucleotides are TGTGCCAGCAGCGTCGGGACAGCTAATAATGAAAAACTGTTTTTT. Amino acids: CASSVGTANNEKLFF.

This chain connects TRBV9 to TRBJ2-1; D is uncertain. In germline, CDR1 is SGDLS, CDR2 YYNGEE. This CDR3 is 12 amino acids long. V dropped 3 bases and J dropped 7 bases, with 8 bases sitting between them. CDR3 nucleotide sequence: TGTGCCAGCAGCGGGAGCCCTAATGAGCAGTTCTTC. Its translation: CASSGSPNEQFF.

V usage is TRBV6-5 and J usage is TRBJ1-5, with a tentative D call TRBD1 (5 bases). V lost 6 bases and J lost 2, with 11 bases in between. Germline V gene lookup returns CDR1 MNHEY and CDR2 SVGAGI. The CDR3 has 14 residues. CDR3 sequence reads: CASRGLVGNQPQHF. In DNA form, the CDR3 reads TGTGCCAGCAGGGGGCTGGTTGGCAATCAGCCCCAGCATTTT.

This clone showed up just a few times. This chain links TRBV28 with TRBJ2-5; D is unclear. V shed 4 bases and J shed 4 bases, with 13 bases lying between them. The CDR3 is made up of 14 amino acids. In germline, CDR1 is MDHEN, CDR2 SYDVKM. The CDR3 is CASSYAGMGETQYF. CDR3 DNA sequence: TGTGCCAGCAGTTATGCCGGTATGGGAGAGACCCAGTACTTC.

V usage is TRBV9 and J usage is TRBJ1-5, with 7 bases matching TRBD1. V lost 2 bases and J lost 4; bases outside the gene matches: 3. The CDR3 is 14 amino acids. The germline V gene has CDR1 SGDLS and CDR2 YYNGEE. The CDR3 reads CASSVGTVNQPQHF. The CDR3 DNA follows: TGTGCCAGCAGCGTCGGGACAGTGAATCAGCCCCAGCATTTT.

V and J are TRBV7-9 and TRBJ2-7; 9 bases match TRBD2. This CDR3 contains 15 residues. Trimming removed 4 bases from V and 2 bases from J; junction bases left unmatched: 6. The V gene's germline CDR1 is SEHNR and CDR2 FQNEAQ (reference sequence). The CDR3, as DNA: TGTGCCAGCAGCTCCGTAGCGGGGGAAACCTACGAGCAGTACTTC. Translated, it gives CASSSVAGETYEQYF.

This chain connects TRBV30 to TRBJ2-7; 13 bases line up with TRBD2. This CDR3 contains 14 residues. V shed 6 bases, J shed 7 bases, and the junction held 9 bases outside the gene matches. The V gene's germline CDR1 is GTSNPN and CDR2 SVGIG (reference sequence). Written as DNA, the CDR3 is TGTGCCTGCCGACTAGCGGGAGGCGGGTGGGAGCAGTACTTC. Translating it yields CACRLAGGGWEQYF.

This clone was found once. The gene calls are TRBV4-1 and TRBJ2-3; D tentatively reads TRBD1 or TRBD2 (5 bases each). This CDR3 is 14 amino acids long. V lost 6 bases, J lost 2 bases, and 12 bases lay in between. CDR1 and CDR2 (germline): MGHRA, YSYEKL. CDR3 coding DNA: TGCGCCAGCAGTCCGGGACGGACCACAGATACGCAGTATTTT. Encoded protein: CASSPGRTTDTQYF.

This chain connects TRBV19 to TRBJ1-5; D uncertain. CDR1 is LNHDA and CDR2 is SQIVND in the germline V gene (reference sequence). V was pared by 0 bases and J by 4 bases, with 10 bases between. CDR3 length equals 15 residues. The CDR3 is CASSIETGFNQPQHF. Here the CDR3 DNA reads TGTGCCAGTAGTATAGAAACCGGCTTTAATCAGCCCCAGCATTTT.

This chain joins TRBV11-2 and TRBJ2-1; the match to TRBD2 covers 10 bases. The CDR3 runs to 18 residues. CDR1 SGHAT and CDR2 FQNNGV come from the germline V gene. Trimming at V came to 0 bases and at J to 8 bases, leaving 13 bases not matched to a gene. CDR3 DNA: TGTGCCAGCAGCTTAGATGCGGCTAGCGGGAGAAGGGACGATGAGCAGTTCTTC. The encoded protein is CASSLDAASGRRDDEQFF.

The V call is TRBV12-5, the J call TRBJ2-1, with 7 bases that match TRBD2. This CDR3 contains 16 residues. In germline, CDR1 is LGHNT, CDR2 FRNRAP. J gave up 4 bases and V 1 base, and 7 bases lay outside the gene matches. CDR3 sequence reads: CASGLGEKAGYNEQFF. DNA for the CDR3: TGTGCTAGTGGTTTGGGGGAAAAAGCGGGGTACAATGAGCAGTTCTTC. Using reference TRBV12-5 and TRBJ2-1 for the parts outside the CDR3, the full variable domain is DARVTQTPRHKVTEMGQEVTMRCQPILGHNTVFWYRQTMMQGLELLAYFRNRAPLDDSGMPKDRFSAEMPDATLATLKIQPSEPRDSAVYFCASGLGEKAGYNEQFFGPGTRLTVL.

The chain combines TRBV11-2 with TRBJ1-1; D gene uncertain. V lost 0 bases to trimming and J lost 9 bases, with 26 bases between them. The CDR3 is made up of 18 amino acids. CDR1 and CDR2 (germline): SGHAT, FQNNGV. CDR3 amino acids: CASSLEVARALPRLKAFF. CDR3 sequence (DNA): TGTGCCAGCAGCTTAGAGGTGGCTAGGGCCCTACCAAGACTAAAAGCTTTCTTT.

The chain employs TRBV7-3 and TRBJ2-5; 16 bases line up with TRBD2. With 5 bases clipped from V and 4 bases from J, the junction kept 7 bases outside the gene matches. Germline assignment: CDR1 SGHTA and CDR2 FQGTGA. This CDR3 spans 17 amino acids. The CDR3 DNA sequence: TGTGCCAGCAGCCCGGGACTAGCGGGAGGGCCCGGAGAGACCCAGTACTTC. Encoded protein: CASSPGLAGGPGETQYF.

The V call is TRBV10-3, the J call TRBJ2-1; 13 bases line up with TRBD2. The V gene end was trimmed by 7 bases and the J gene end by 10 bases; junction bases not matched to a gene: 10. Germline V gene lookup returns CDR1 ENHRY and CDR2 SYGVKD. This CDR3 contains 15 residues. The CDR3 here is CAITATSGGKREQFF. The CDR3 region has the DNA TGTGCCATCACCGCGACTAGCGGGGGGAAGAGGGAGCAGTTCTTC.

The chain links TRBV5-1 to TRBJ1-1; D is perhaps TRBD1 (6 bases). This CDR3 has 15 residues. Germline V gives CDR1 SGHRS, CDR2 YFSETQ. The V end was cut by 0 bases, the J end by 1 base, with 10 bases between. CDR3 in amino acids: CASSLVVGGNTEAFF. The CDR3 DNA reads TGCGCCAGCAGCTTGGTAGTAGGGGGGAACACTGAAGCTTTCTTT.

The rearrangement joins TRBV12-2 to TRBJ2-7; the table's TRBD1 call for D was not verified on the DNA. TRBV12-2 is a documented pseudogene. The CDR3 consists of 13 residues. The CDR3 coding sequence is TGTGCAAGTCGTCCGGGACAGGCCTACGAGCAGTACTTC. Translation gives CASRPGQAYEQYF.

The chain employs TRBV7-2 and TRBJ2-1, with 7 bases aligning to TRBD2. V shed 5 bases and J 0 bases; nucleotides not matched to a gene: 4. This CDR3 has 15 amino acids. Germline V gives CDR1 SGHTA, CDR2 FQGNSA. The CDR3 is CASSSGTSSYNEQFF. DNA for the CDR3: TGTGCCAGCAGCAGCGGGACGAGCTCCTACAATGAGCAGTTCTTC. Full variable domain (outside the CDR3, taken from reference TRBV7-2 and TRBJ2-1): GAGVSQSPSNKVTEKGKDVELRCDPISGHTALYWYRQSLGQGLEFLIYFQGNSAPDKSGLPSDRFSAERTGGSVSTLTIQRTQQEDSAVYLCASSSGTSSYNEQFFGPGTRLTVL.

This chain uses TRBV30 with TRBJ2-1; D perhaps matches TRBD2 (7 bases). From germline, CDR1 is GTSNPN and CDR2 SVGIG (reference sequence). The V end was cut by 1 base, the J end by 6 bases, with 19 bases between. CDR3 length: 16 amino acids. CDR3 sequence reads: CAWSGRRGGLGNEQFF. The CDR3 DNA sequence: TGTGCCTGGAGTGGCAGGAGGGGGGGCCTTGGCAATGAGCAGTTCTTC.

The CDR3 here is CASSLKSVYGYTF. The CDR3 nucleotides read TGTGCCAGCAGTTTAAAGTCAGTCTATGGCTACACCTTC. V usage is TRBV28 and J usage is TRBJ1-2; D is ambiguous. CDR1 and CDR2 (germline): MDHEN, SYDVKM. V was cut by 2 bases and J by 4 bases, with 8 bases left in between. The CDR3 contains 13 residues.

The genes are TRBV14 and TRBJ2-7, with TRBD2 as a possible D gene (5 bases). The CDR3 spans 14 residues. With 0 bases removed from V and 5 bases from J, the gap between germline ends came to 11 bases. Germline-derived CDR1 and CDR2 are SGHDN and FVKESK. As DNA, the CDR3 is TGTGCCAGCAGCCAAGACTCTGACGGGGACGAGCAGTACTTC. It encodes CASSQDSDGDEQYF.

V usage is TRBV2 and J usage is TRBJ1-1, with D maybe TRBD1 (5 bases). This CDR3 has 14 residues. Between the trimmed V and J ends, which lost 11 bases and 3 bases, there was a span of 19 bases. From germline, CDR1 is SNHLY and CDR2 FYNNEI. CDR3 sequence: CAGGAGGPDTEAFF. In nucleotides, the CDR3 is TGTGCCGGAGGGGCAGGAGGCCCGGACACTGAAGCTTTCTTT.

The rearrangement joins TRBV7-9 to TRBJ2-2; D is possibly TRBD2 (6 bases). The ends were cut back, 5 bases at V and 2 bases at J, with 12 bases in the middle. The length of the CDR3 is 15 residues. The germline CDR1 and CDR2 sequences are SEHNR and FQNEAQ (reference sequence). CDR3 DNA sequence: TGTGCCAGCAGCCAAACTAGCTCCAACACCGGGGAGCTGTTTTTT. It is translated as CASSQTSSNTGELFF.

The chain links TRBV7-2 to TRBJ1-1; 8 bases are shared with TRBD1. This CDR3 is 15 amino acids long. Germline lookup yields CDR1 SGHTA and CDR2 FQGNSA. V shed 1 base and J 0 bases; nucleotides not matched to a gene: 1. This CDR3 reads CASSLEGQVNTEAFF. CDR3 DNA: TGTGCCAGCAGCTTAGAGGGACAGGTGAACACTGAAGCTTTCTTT.